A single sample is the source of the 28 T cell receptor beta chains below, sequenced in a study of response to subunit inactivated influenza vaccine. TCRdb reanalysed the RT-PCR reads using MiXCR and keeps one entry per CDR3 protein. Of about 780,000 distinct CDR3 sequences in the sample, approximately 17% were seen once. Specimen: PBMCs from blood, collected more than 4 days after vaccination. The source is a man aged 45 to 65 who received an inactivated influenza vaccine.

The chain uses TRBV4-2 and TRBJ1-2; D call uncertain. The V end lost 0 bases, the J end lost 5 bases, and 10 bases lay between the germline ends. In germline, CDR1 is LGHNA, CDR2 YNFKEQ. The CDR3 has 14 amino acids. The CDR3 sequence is CASSQDYSLYGYTF. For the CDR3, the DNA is TGTGCCAGCAGCCAAGATTACAGCCTATATGGCTACACCTTC.

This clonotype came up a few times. CDR3 sequence reads: CSVGQGKETQYF. The DNA of the CDR3 is TGCAGCGTGGGACAGGGAAAAGAGACCCAGTACTTC. The rearrangement links TRBV29-1 to TRBJ2-5, with 9 bases fitting TRBD1. The ends lost 6 bases at V and 3 bases at J; junction bases unmatched: 2. The V gene's germline CDR1 is SQVTM and CDR2 ANQGSEA. The CDR3 is made up of 12 amino acids. Full variable domain (rest looked up from reference TRBV29-1 and TRBJ2-5): SAVISQKPSRDICQRGTSLTIQCQVDSQVTMMFWYRQQPGQSLTLIATANQGSEATYESGFVIDKFPISRPNLTFSTLTVSNMSPEDSSIYLCSVGQGKETQYFGPGTRLLVL.

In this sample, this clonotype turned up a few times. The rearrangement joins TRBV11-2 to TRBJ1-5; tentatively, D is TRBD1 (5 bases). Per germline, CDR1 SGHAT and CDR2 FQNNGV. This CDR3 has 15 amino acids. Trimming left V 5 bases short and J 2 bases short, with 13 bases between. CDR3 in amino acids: CASSRVGGGNQPQHF. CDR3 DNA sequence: TGTGCCAGCAGCCGAGTCGGGGGTGGCAATCAGCCCCAGCATTTT. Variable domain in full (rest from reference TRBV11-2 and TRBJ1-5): EAGVAQSPRYKIIEKRQSVAFWCNPISGHATLYWYQQILGQGPKLLIQFQNNGVVDDSQLPKDRFSAERLKGVDSTLKIQPAKLEDSAVYLCASSRVGGGNQPQHFGDGTRLSIL.

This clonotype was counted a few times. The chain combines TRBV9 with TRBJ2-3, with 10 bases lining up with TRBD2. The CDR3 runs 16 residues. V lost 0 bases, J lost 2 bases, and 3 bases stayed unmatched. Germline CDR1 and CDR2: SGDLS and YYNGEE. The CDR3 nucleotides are TGTGCCAGCAGCGTAGGGACTAGCGGCTTCACAGATACGCAGTATTTT. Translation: CASSVGTSGFTDTQYF.

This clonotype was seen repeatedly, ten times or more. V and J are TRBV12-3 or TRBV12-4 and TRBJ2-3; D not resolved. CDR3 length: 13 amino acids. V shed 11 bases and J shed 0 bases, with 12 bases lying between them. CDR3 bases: TGTGCCTCCGCTGAAGCTAGCACAGATACGCAGTATTTT. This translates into CASAEASTDTQYF.

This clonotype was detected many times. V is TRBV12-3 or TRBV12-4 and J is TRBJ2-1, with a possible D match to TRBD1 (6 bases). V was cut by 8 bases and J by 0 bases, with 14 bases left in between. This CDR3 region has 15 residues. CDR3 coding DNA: TGTGCCAGCGTTCAGGGGATTCGCTCCTACAATGAGCAGTTCTTC. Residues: CASVQGIRSYNEQFF.

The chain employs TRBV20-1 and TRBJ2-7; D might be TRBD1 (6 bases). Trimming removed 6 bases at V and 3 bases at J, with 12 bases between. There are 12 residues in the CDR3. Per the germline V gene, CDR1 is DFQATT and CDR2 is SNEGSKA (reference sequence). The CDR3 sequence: CSANRDNYEQYF. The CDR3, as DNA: TGCAGTGCCAACCGGGACAACTACGAGCAGTACTTC.

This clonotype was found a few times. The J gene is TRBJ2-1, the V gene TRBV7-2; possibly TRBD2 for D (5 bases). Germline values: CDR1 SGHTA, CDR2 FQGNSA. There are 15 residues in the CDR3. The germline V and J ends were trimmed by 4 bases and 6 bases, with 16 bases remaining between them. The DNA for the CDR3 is TGTGCCAGCAGCTCCCGACCGCCACGGGGCAATGAGCAGTTCTTC. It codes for CASSSRPPRGNEQFF.

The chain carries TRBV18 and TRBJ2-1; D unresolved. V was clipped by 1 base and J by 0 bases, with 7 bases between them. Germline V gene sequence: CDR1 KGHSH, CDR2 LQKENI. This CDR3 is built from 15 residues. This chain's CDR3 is CASSPRVNSYNEQFF. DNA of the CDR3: TGTGCCAGCTCACCACGGGTTAACTCCTACAATGAGCAGTTCTTC.

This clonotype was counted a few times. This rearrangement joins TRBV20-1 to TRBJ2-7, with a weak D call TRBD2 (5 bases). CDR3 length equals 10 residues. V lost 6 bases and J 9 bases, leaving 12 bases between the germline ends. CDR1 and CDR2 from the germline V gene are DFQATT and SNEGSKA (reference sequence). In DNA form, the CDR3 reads TGCAGTGCGATCCCGAGGGCGCAGTACTTC. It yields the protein CSAIPRAQYF.

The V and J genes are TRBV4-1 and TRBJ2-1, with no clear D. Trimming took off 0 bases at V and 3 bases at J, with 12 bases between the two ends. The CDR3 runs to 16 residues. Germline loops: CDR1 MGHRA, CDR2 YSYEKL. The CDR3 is CASSQDPGRNYNEQFF. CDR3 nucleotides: TGCGCCAGCAGCCAAGATCCAGGACGGAACTACAATGAGCAGTTCTTC.

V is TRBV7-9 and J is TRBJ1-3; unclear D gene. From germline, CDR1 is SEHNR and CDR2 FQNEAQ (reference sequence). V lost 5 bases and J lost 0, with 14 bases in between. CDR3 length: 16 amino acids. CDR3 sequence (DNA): TGTGCCAGCAGCATAGAGTCGACGAGCTCTGGAAACACCATATATTTT. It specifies CASSIESTSSGNTIYF.

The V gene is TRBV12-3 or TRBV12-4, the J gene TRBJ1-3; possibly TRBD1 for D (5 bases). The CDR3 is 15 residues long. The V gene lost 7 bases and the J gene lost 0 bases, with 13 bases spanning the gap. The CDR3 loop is CASKRDLVSGNTIYF. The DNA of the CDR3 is TGTGCCAGCAAACGGGACCTCGTCTCTGGAAACACCATATATTTT.

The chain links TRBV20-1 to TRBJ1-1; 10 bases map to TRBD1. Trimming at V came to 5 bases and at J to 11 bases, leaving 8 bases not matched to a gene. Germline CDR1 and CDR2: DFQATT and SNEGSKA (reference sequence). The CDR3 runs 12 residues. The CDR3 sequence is CSALGQGVTAFF. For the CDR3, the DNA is TGCAGTGCTCTCGGACAGGGGGTAACGGCTTTCTTT.

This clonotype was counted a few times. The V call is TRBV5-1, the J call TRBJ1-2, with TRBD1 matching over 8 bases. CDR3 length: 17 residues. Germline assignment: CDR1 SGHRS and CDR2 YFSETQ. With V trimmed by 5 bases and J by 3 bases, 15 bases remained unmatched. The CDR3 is CASRGTGRTGSYYGYTF. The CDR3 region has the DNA TGCGCCAGCAGGGGGACGGGAAGGACAGGGTCATACTATGGCTACACCTTC.

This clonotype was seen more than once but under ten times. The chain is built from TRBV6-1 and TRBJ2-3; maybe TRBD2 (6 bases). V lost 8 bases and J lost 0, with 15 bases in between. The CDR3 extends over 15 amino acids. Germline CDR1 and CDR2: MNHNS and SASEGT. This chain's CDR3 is CASRRSGQSTDTQYF. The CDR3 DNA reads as TGTGCCAGCCGGCGTAGCGGCCAGAGCACAGATACGCAGTATTTT.

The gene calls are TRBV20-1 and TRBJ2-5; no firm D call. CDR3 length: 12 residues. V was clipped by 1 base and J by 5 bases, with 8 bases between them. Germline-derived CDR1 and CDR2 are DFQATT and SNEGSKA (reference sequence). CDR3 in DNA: TGCAGTGCTAGAGGGCACTCGGAGACCCAGTACTTC. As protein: CSARGHSETQYF.

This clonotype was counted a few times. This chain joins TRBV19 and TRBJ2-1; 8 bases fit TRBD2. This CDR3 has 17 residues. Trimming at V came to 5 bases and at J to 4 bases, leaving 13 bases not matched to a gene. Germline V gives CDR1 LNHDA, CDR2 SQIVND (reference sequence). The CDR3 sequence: CASSLDYPGLGYNEQFF. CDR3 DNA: TGTGCCAGTAGTCTTGATTACCCGGGACTAGGATACAATGAGCAGTTCTTC.

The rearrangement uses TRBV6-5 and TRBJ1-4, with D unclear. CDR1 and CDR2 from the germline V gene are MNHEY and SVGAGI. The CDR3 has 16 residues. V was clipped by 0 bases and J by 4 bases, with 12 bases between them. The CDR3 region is CASSYSVFWINEKLFF. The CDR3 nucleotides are TGTGCCAGCAGTTACTCTGTATTCTGGATTAATGAAAAACTGTTTTTT.

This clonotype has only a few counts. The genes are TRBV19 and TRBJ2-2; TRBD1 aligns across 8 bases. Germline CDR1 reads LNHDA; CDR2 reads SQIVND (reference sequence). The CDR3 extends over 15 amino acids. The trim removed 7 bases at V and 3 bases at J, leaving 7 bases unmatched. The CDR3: CASTSRTGYTGELFF. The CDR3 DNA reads TGTGCCAGTACAAGCCGGACAGGGTACACCGGGGAGCTGTTTTTT.

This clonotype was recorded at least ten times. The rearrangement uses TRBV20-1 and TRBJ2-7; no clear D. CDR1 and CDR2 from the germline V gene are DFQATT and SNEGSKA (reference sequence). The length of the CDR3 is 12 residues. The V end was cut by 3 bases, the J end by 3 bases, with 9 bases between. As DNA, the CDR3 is TGCAGTGCTAGTGATATGCTCTACGAGCAGTACTTC. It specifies CSASDMLYEQYF.

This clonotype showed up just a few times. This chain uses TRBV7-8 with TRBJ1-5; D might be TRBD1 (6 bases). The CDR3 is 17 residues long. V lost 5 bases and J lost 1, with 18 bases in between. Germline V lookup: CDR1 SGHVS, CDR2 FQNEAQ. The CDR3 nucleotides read TGTGCCAGCAGCATCTCCGGGCACAGGGACAGCAATCAGCCCCAGCATTTT. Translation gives CASSISGHRDSNQPQHF.

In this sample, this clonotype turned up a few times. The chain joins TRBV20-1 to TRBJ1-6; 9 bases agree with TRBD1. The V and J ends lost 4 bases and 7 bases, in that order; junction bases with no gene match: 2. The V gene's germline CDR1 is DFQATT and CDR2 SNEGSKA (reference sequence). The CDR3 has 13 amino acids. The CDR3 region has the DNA TGCAGTGCTACGACAGGGGGAAATTCACCCCTCCACTTT. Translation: CSATTGGNSPLHF.

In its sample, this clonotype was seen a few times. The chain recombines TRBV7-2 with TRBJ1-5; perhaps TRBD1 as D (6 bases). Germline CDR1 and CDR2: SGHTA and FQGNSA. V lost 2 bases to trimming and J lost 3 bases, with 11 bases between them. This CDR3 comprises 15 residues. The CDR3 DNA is TGTGCCAGCAGCTTATCAGGGGCGGTCAATCAGCCCCAGCATTTT. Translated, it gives CASSLSGAVNQPQHF.

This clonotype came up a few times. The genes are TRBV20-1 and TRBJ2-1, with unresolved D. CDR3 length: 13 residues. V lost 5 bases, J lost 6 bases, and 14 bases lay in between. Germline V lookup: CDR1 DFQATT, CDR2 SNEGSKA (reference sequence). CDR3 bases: TGCAGTGCTGGAGTATGGGCCACCAATGAGCAGTTCTTC. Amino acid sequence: CSAGVWATNEQFF.

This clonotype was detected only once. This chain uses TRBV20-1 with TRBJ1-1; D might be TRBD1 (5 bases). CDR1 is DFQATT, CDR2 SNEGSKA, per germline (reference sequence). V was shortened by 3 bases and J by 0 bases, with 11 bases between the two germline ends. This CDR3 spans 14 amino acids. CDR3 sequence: CSARQGTLNTEAFF. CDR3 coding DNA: TGCAGTGCTAGGCAGGGAACCTTGAACACTGAAGCTTTCTTT.

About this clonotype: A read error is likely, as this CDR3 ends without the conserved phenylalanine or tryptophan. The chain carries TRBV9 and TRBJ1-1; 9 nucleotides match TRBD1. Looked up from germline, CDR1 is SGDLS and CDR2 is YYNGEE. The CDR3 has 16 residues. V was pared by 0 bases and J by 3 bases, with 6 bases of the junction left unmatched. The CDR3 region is CASSVEAGQGDTEAFL. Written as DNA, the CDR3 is TGTGCCAGCAGCGTAGAGGCGGGACAGGGAGACACTGAAGCTTTCCTT.

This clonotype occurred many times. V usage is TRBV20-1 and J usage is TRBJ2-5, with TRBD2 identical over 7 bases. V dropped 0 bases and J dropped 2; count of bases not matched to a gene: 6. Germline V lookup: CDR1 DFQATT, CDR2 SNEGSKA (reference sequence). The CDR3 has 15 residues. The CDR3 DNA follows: TGCAGTGCTAGAGATCTAGGGACTACGCAAGAGACCCAGTACTTC. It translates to CSARDLGTTQETQYF.